This T cell receptor beta chain comes out of a study of blood T cells in healthy people across ages. Whole-study results and caveats: Across the age range, TCR beta diversity per million T cells fell in a roughly linear way. It was not possible, with unsorted PBMCs, to conclusively compare naive and antigen-experienced cells. Long-lived donors carried more naive CD4+ cells and greater diversity than aged donors.

On this clonotype: Its antigen is not known.

Germline loops: CDR1 LGHDT, CDR2 YNNKEL (reference sequence). This CDR3 is built from 14 residues. The V gene lost 0 bases and the J gene lost 10 bases, with 15 bases spanning the gap. With a J-beta primer mix and a sample-barcoded 5' primer, a second PCR ran about 6 to 11 cycles. Unique molecular identifiers of 12 random nucleotides labeled each cDNA. In TCRdb, the 5' RACE reads were re-called with MiXCR into one record per CDR3 protein. The sample includes 1.5 million to 2 million distinct CDR3 sequences, about 39% seen only once; the top ten take 23%. The sequence derives from a human donor in good health. This sequence joins TRBV3-1 and TRBJ1-2; D possibly corresponds to TRBD1 (5 bases). Sequenced sample: blood. The CDR3: CASSQERGRNDYTF. The CDR3 bases are TGTGCCAGCAGCCAAGAAAGGGGCAGGAATGACTACACCTTC.